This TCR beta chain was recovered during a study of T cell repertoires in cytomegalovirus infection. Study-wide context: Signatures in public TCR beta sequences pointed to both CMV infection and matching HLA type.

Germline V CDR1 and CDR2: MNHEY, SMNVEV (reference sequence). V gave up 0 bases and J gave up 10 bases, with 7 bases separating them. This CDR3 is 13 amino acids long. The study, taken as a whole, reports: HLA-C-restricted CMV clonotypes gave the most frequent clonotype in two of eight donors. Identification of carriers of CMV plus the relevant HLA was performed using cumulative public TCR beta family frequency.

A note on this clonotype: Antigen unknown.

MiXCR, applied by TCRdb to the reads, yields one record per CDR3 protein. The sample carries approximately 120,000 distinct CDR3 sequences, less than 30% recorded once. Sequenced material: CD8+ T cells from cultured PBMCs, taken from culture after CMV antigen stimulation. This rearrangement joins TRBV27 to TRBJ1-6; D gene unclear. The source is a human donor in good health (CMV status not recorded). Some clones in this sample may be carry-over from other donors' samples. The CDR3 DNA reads TGTGCCAGCAGTTTATCCCCAGGATCACCCCTCCACTTT. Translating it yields CASSLSPGSPLHF.